This paragraph reports one T cell receptor beta chain. In the authors' methods: Reference gene primer amplification gave estimated nucleated cell counts. Profiling relied on immunoSEQ multiplex PCR, and the TCRdb table lists in-frame clones only, not all of them. D and trimming come from the DNA, and the V and J calls and clone size come from that table. This table holds approximately 380,000 clones, less than 85% found once. V was pared by 4 bases and J by 2 bases, with 8 bases of the junction left unmatched. Germline V lookup: CDR1 SGDLS, CDR2 YYNGEE. The CDR3 spans 16 residues. These data come from a study of blood T cell repertoires in COVID-19. Study as a whole: Sources were T cells, B-cell-depleted T cells, or PBMCs; the material itself was cDNA or gDNA.

The chain joins TRBV9 to TRBJ2-1; 8 bases map to TRBD2. Material: peripheral blood. The origin of this receptor is a woman younger than 35 with acute or convalescent COVID-19. This CDR3 reads CASSPSGGTPYNEQFF. The CDR3 DNA reads TGTGCCAGCAGCCCCAGCGGGGGTACCCCCTACAATGAGCAGTTCTTC.